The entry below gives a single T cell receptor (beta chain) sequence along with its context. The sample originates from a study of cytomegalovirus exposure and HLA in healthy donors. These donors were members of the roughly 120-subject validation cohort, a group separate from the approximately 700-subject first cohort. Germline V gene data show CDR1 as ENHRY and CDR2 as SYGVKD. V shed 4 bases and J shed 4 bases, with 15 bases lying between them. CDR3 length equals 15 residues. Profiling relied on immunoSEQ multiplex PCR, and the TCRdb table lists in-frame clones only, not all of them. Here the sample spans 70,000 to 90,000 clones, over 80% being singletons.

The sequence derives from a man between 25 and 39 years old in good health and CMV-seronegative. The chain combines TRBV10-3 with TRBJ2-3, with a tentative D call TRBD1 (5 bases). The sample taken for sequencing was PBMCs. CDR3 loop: CAISGGAEAADTQYF. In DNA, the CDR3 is TGTGCCATCAGTGGTGGGGCGGAAGCTGCAGATACGCAGTATTTT.